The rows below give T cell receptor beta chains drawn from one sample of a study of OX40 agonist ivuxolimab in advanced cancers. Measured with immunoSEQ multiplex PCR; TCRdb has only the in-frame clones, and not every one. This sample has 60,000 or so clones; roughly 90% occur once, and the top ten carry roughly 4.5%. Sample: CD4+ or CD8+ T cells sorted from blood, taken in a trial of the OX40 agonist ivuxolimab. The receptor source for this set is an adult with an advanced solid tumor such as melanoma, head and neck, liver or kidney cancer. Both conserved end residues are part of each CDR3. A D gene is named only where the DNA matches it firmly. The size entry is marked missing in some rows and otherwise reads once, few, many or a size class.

CDR3 DNA: TGTGCCCTGATGACAGGGACCGATAATTCACCCCTCCACTTT
CDR3 protein: CALMTGTDNSPLHF
D gene: TRBD1
V gene: TRBV27
clone size: .
J gene: TRBJ1-6

CDR3 DNA: TGTGCCAGCTCACCCAGAAAAGAGACCCAGTACTTC
CDR3 protein: CASSPRKETQYF
D gene: .
V gene: TRBV18
clone size: .
J gene: TRBJ2-5

CDR3 DNA: TGTGCCAGCAGGGGGGAGACAGTACAGTACTTC
CDR3 protein: CASRGETVQYF
D gene: .
V gene: TRBV2
clone size: .
J gene: TRBJ2-7

CDR3 DNA: TGCGCCAGCAGCCAAGGGGTAGCGGTCAATGAGCAGTTCTTC
CDR3 protein: CASSQGVAVNEQFF
D gene: .
V gene: TRBV4-1
clone size: .
J gene: TRBJ2-1

CDR3 DNA: TGTGCCAGCAGCCTATATTCGGAGACCCAGTACTTC
CDR3 protein: CASSLYSETQYF
D gene: .
V gene: TRBV5-6
clone size: .
J gene: TRBJ2-5

CDR3 DNA: TGTGCCATCACCGCAACTGGACAGGGCTCTGGAAACACCATATATTTT
CDR3 protein: CAITATGQGSGNTIYF
D gene: TRBD1
V gene: TRBV10-3
clone size: .
J gene: TRBJ1-3

CDR3 DNA: TGTGCCAGCAGCGTAGGGGCAGGGGGCCGGGAGACCCAGTACTTC
CDR3 protein: CASSVGAGGRETQYF
D gene: TRBD1
V gene: TRBV9
clone size: once
J gene: TRBJ2-5

CDR3 DNA: TGCGCCAGCAGCCAAGGGGGACTAGCTCTAAGTAACGAGCAGTACTTC
CDR3 protein: CASSQGGLALSNEQYF
D gene: TRBD2
V gene: TRBV4-1
clone size: .
J gene: TRBJ2-7

CDR3 DNA: TGTGCCAGCAGTGAATTAGGAATAGGGACGCAGTATTTT
CDR3 protein: CASSELGIGTQYF
D gene: .
V gene: TRBV25-1
clone size: .
J gene: TRBJ2-3

CDR3 DNA: TGTGCCTGGGGCATCCAGGGTGGGACCGGCAATCAGCCCCAGCATTTT
CDR3 protein: CAWGIQGGTGNQPQHF
D gene: .
V gene: TRBV30
clone size: .
J gene: TRBJ1-5

CDR3 DNA: TGTGCCAGCAGCAGGGATAGCAATCAGCCCCAGCATTTT
CDR3 protein: CASSRDSNQPQHF
D gene: .
V gene: TRBV7-2
clone size: few
J gene: TRBJ1-5

CDR3 DNA: TGTGCCAGCAGTGAACTACAGGCAACTAATGAAAAACTGTTTTTT
CDR3 protein: CASSELQATNEKLFF
D gene: .
V gene: TRBV2
clone size: .
J gene: TRBJ1-4

CDR3 DNA: TGTGCCAGCAGCTCGGAGGGAGCGGGACACGGCTACGAGCAGTACTTC
CDR3 protein: CASSSEGAGHGYEQYF
D gene: .
V gene: TRBV5-6
clone size: .
J gene: TRBJ2-7

CDR3 DNA: TGTGCCAGCAGTGAAACTACAGCGAATTCACCCCTCCACTTT
CDR3 protein: CASSETTANSPLHF
D gene: .
V gene: TRBV6-1
clone size: .
J gene: TRBJ1-6

CDR3 DNA: TGTGCCAGCAGCCCCAAGGGGGGTTATCTCTACACAGATACGCAGTATTTT
CDR3 protein: CASSPKGGYLYTDTQYF
D gene: .
V gene: TRBV27
clone size: .
J gene: TRBJ2-3

CDR3 DNA: TGCGCCAGCAGCCCATCGTTACTAGCGGGGTTCAAGTACTTC
CDR3 protein: CASSPSLLAGFKYF
D gene: TRBD2
V gene: TRBV5-1
clone size: .
J gene: TRBJ2-7

CDR3 DNA: TGTGCCAGTGGCGAGCAGTACTTC
CDR3 protein: CASGEQYF
D gene: .
V gene: TRBV19
clone size: .
J gene: TRBJ2-7

CDR3 DNA: TGTGCCAGCAGCTTAGTATCCCTTAATGGGGAGCAGTACTTC
CDR3 protein: CASSLVSLNGEQYF
D gene: .
V gene: TRBV11-2
clone size: .
J gene: TRBJ2-7

CDR3 DNA: TGTGCCAGCAGGGGCGGACAAAACCAAGAGACCCAGTACTTC
CDR3 protein: CASRGGQNQETQYF
D gene: .
V gene: TRBV2
clone size: .
J gene: TRBJ2-5

CDR3 DNA: TGTGCCAGCAGCGTAGGGGTAGGACAGGATGCCTACGAGCAGTACTTC
CDR3 protein: CASSVGVGQDAYEQYF
D gene: TRBD1
V gene: TRBV9
clone size: .
J gene: TRBJ2-7

CDR3 DNA: TGTGCCATCAGTGAGTCCGGAGGAGCTGGAAACACCATATATTTT
CDR3 protein: CAISESGGAGNTIYF
D gene: .
V gene: TRBV10-3
clone size: .
J gene: TRBJ1-3

CDR3 DNA: TGCGCCAGCAGCCGCGGACAGGGCTTAGCTTTCTTT
CDR3 protein: CASSRGQGLAFF
D gene: TRBD1
V gene: TRBV5-1
clone size: .
J gene: TRBJ1-1

CDR3 DNA: TGCGCCAGCATCGGGACAGGTCGTTCCACAGATACGCAGTATTTT
CDR3 protein: CASIGTGRSTDTQYF
D gene: TRBD1
V gene: TRBV5-1
clone size: .
J gene: TRBJ2-3

CDR3 DNA: TGTGCCAGTAGACCGGACAGGGCAAACAATCAGCCCCAGCATTTT
CDR3 protein: CASRPDRANNQPQHF
D gene: TRBD1
V gene: TRBV19
clone size: few
J gene: TRBJ1-5

CDR3 DNA: TGTGCCAGCAGCGGACTAGCGGGAGACATTCAGTACTTC
CDR3 protein: CASSGLAGDIQYF
D gene: TRBD2
V gene: TRBV2
clone size: .
J gene: TRBJ2-4

CDR3 DNA: TGTGCCAGCAGCCCTCAGGGGGGGACTCACTATGGCTACACCTTC
CDR3 protein: CASSPQGGTHYGYTF
D gene: TRBD1
V gene: TRBV7-3
clone size: .
J gene: TRBJ1-2

CDR3 DNA: TGTGCCAGCAGTTTAGTTAGGGGGTACACCGGGGAGCTGTTTTTT
CDR3 protein: CASSLVRGYTGELFF
D gene: .
V gene: TRBV28
clone size: .
J gene: TRBJ2-2

CDR3 DNA: TGTGCCAGCTCACCTTCGACAGGCCCGAAGGAGACCCAGTACTTC
CDR3 protein: CASSPSTGPKETQYF
D gene: .
V gene: TRBV18
clone size: .
J gene: TRBJ2-5

CDR3 DNA: TGCGCCAGCAGCGAAGGGCCCGGAAACACCATATATTTT
CDR3 protein: CASSEGPGNTIYF
D gene: .
V gene: TRBV5-1
clone size: .
J gene: TRBJ1-3

CDR3 DNA: TGTGCCAGCAGTGATGACAGGGGGTACGGTAATGAAAAACTGTTTTTT
CDR3 protein: CASSDDRGYGNEKLFF
D gene: TRBD1
V gene: TRBV6-1
clone size: .
J gene: TRBJ1-4

CDR3 DNA: TGCGCCAGCAGCTTGTCCCGGCCGACAGATACGCAGTATTTT
CDR3 protein: CASSLSRPTDTQYF
D gene: .
V gene: TRBV5-1
clone size: .
J gene: TRBJ2-3

CDR3 DNA: TGTGCCAGCAGCCTAACAGGGAGGGGATATGGCTACACCTTC
CDR3 protein: CASSLTGRGYGYTF
D gene: .
V gene: TRBV11-2
clone size: .
J gene: TRBJ1-2

CDR3 DNA: TGTGCCAGCAGCTCGACAGGGCCCCAAGAGACCCAGTACTTC
CDR3 protein: CASSSTGPQETQYF
D gene: TRBD1
V gene: TRBV5-6
clone size: .
J gene: TRBJ2-5

CDR3 DNA: TGTGCCAGCAGCTTAGGGGGACAGGGGAACACTGAAGCTTTCTTT
CDR3 protein: CASSLGGQGNTEAFF
D gene: TRBD1
V gene: TRBV7-6
clone size: once
J gene: TRBJ1-1

CDR3 DNA: TGTGCCAGCAGTGAGGGCATTTGGGTGACCCAGTACTTC
CDR3 protein: CASSEGIWVTQYF
D gene: .
V gene: TRBV2
clone size: .
J gene: TRBJ2-5

CDR3 DNA: TGTGCCAGCTCACTCCGGACTAGCGGGGGGGGAAGTGAGCAGTTCTTC
CDR3 protein: CASSLRTSGGGSEQFF
D gene: TRBD2
V gene: TRBV18
clone size: .
J gene: TRBJ2-1

CDR3 DNA: TGTGCCAGCAGCAAAGAGCCGGCCTACGAGCAGTACTTC
CDR3 protein: CASSKEPAYEQYF
D gene: .
V gene: TRBV21-1
clone size: once
J gene: TRBJ2-7

CDR3 DNA: TGTGCCAGCCTCGTGGACAGCAGCTCCTACAATGAGCAGTTCTTC
CDR3 protein: CASLVDSSSYNEQFF
D gene: .
V gene: TRBV6-1
clone size: .
J gene: TRBJ2-1

CDR3 DNA: TGCGCCAGCAGTGAAGCAGCGGGTCGGAACACCGGGGAGCTGTTTTTT
CDR3 protein: CASSEAAGRNTGELFF
D gene: .
V gene: TRBV10-1
clone size: .
J gene: TRBJ2-2

CDR3 DNA: TGTGCCAGCAGCCGACAGAACACTGAAGCTTTCTTT
CDR3 protein: CASSRQNTEAFF
D gene: .
V gene: TRBV9
clone size: once
J gene: TRBJ1-1

CDR3 DNA: TGTGCTACCGGGGAGTTAGCGGGCACAGATACGCAGTATTTT
CDR3 protein: CATGELAGTDTQYF
D gene: .
V gene: TRBV11-3
clone size: .
J gene: TRBJ2-3

CDR3 DNA: TGTGCCAGCAGTGAATTGGAATCCTATGGCTACACCTTC
CDR3 protein: CASSELESYGYTF
D gene: .
V gene: TRBV25-1
clone size: .
J gene: TRBJ1-2

CDR3 DNA: TGTGCCAGCAGCCAAGCGGGACAGGGGTCCGAGCAGTACTTC
CDR3 protein: CASSQAGQGSEQYF
D gene: TRBD1
V gene: TRBV4-2
clone size: .
J gene: TRBJ2-7

CDR3 DNA: TGTGCCAGCAGCTTAGGCGGGAATGAAAAACTGTTTTTT
CDR3 protein: CASSLGGNEKLFF
D gene: .
V gene: TRBV5-6
clone size: .
J gene: TRBJ1-4

CDR3 DNA: TGTGCCAGCAGAGAACAGGGTAGCACAGATACGCAGTATTTT
CDR3 protein: CASREQGSTDTQYF
D gene: .
V gene: TRBV6-1
clone size: .
J gene: TRBJ2-3

CDR3 DNA: TGTGCCAGCAGCCCGAGCGGGGGGACTTCCTGCGAGCAGTACTTC
CDR3 protein: CASSPSGGTSCEQYF
D gene: TRBD2
V gene: TRBV7-2
clone size: .
J gene: TRBJ2-7

CDR3 DNA: TGTGCCAGCCAGGTGGGGGGCTCTAACTATGGCTACACCTTC
CDR3 protein: CASQVGGSNYGYTF
D gene: .
V gene: TRBV28
clone size: .
J gene: TRBJ1-2

CDR3 DNA: TGCGCCAGCTGTAGGGACAGGGACAATGAGCAGTTCTTC
CDR3 protein: CASCRDRDNEQFF
D gene: TRBD1
V gene: TRBV5-1
clone size: .
J gene: TRBJ2-1

CDR3 DNA: TGTGCCATCAGTGATGAGGAGGGCTATCAGCCCCAGCATTTT
CDR3 protein: CAISDEEGYQPQHF
D gene: .
V gene: TRBV10-3
clone size: .
J gene: TRBJ1-5

CDR3 DNA: TGTGCCAGTAGGGGGACAGGTCTCTTGGCTTTCTTT
CDR3 protein: CASRGTGLLAFF
D gene: TRBD1
V gene: TRBV19
clone size: .
J gene: TRBJ1-1

CDR3 DNA: TGTGCCAGCAGCCAAGGGCCGAGGGGGAGCAATCAGCCCCAGCATTTT
CDR3 protein: CASSQGPRGSNQPQHF
D gene: .
V gene: TRBV14
clone size: .
J gene: TRBJ1-5

CDR3 DNA: TGTGCCAGCAGCGTACCGGGACAGGGGCTCTACGAGCAGTACTTC
CDR3 protein: CASSVPGQGLYEQYF
D gene: TRBD1
V gene: TRBV27
clone size: .
J gene: TRBJ2-7

CDR3 DNA: TGTGCCACTCTCCGAAGGGTATCAACTGAAGCTTTCTTT
CDR3 protein: CATLRRVSTEAFF
D gene: .
V gene: TRBV7-2
clone size: .
J gene: TRBJ1-1

CDR3 DNA: TGTGCCAGCAGCATTCAGGGGGCGGAGACCCAGTACTTC
CDR3 protein: CASSIQGAETQYF
D gene: TRBD1
V gene: TRBV5-6
clone size: .
J gene: TRBJ2-5

CDR3 DNA: TGTGCCAGCAGTGCCCTGACAGTCTACAATGAGCAGTTCTTC
CDR3 protein: CASSALTVYNEQFF
D gene: .
V gene: TRBV6-1
clone size: .
J gene: TRBJ2-1

CDR3 DNA: TGTGCCAGCAGCCTCCTTGAGGACGTCGGCTACACCTTC
CDR3 protein: CASSLLEDVGYTF
D gene: .
V gene: TRBV6-1
clone size: few
J gene: TRBJ1-2

CDR3 DNA: TGCGCCAGCAGCCAAGTAATGGGACAGGGTAAGAATCAGCCCCAGCATTTT
CDR3 protein: CASSQVMGQGKNQPQHF
D gene: TRBD1
V gene: TRBV4-1
clone size: .
J gene: TRBJ1-5

CDR3 DNA: TGTGCCAGCAGTTTATCTGGGATGGGGTTCAATCAGCCCCAGCATTTT
CDR3 protein: CASSLSGMGFNQPQHF
D gene: .
V gene: TRBV27
clone size: .
J gene: TRBJ1-5

CDR3 DNA: TGTGCCAGCACTGCCGGGCACCTCGACACCGGGGAGCTGTTTTTT
CDR3 protein: CASTAGHLDTGELFF
D gene: .
V gene: TRBV6-1
clone size: .
J gene: TRBJ2-2

CDR3 DNA: TGTGCCAGCAGCGCAGGGGACACGCGATTCCTCACAGATACGCAGTATTTT
CDR3 protein: CASSAGDTRFLTDTQYF
D gene: .
V gene: TRBV7-8
clone size: .
J gene: TRBJ2-3